Included here is one T cell receptor (beta chain) sequence, with context. The antigen remains undetermined. The sample originates from a study of T cell responses to AZD1222 COVID-19 vaccine. Notes on the study in general: CD4 TCRs covered the whole spike, strongest at regions 160-218 and 743-854.

V lost 10 bases, J lost 2 bases, and 7 bases stayed unmatched. The CDR3 length is 13 residues. CDR1 WSHSY and CDR2 SAAADI come from the germline V gene. The data were produced by immunoSEQ multiplex PCR, yet TCRdb's version contains in-frame clones alone and is incomplete. The repertoire holds over 30,000 clones, with 88% as singletons. This sequence originates from an adult who received the MenACWY meningococcal vaccine as a control. The sample in question was peripheral blood, obtained 28 days after the second dose of the MenACWY control vaccine. The chain recombines TRBV10-2 with TRBJ2-7, with 8 nucleotides matching TRBD1. CDR3: CATRQGLPYEQYF. DNA for the CDR3: TGCGCCACCCGACAGGGGTTGCCCTACGAGCAGTACTTC.